The rows below give T cell receptor beta chains drawn from one sample of a study of shared clonotypes between healthy human individuals. Profiled with immunoSEQ multiplex PCR; TCRdb holds only in-frame clones, not every one. The data contain a few million clones, more than 85% of them seen just once; the ten biggest clones take up 0.3% to 0.4%. Input material: naive CD4+ T cells from PBMCs. Receptors originate from a man aged 18 to 30 in good health. Some clones in this sample may be carry-over from other donors' samples. Each CDR3 is given with its conserved first and last residue. A D gene is named only where the DNA matches it firmly. Clone size is stated in some rows and not others, as once, few, many or a class when expanded.

V gene	clone size	J gene	D gene	CDR3 DNA	CDR3 protein
TRBV19	NA	TRBJ2-7	TRBD1	TGTGCCAGTAGCGAATTCACAGGGGCGCCCGGTTACGAGCAGTACTTC	CASSEFTGAPGYEQYF
TRBV15	NA	TRBJ1-5	NA	TGTGCCACCAGCAGAGATGGGGTGCCCCAGCATTTT	CATSRDGVPQHF
TRBV7-8	NA	TRBJ2-1	NA	TGTGCCAGCAGGATAAGGTCGGGAGCTCCTGGTGAGCAGTTCTTC	CASRIRSGAPGEQFF
TRBV28	NA	TRBJ2-6	TRBD1	TGTGCCAGCAGTTTAATGATTGGGACAGGGTCTTCTGGGGCCAACGTCCTGACTTTC	CASSLMIGTGSSGANVLTF
TRBV6-6	NA	TRBJ1-5	NA	TGTGCCAGCAGCGGTCATAGCAATCAGCCCCAGCATTTT	CASSGHSNQPQHF
TRBV7-2	NA	TRBJ1-3	NA	TGTGCCAGCAGCTTAGAGGGGGGGAGAGCTGGAAACACCATATATTTT	CASSLEGGRAGNTIYF
TRBV29-1	NA	TRBJ2-5	TRBD2	TGCAGCGTTGCGCGTTCTAGCGGGGAGACCCAGTACTTC	CSVARSSGETQYF
TRBV28	NA	TRBJ1-2	NA	TGTGCCAGCAGCTGGGGAGGGACGGTAAACTATGGCTACACCTTC	CASSWGGTVNYGYTF
TRBV4-1	NA	TRBJ2-7	TRBD2	TGCGCCAGCAGCCAAGGACTAGCGGGAGGGAAGAACCCCCACGAGCAGTACTTC	CASSQGLAGGKNPHEQYF
TRBV11-2	NA	TRBJ1-5	NA	TGTGCCAGCAGCGGGCAATTCGGGCCCCAGCATTTT	CASSGQFGPQHF
TRBV27	NA	TRBJ1-2	TRBD1	TGTGCCAGCAGGTGGACAGGGAGTGACGGCTACACCTTC	CASRWTGSDGYTF
TRBV18	NA	TRBJ2-7	NA	TGTGCCAGCTCACAACCCGGGGTCGAGCAGTACTTC	CASSQPGVEQYF
TRBV28	NA	TRBJ2-7	NA	TGTGCCAGCAGCTCCCCCAGGGTTTTTGAGGCCTACGAGCAGTACTTC	CASSSPRVFEAYEQYF
TRBV9	NA	TRBJ2-1	TRBD2	TGTGCCAGCAGCGTAGGGCCCCCTGGACTAGCGGGAAACAATGAGCAGTTCTTC	CASSVGPPGLAGNNEQFF
TRBV11-2	NA	TRBJ2-7	TRBD2	TGTGCCAGCAGCTGGGGGACTAGCGGAGCCTTC	CASSWGTSGAF
TRBV5-1	NA	TRBJ2-1	NA	TGCGCCAGCAGCTTGTACGGGATCCCCCCCCTGGAGTTCTTC	CASSLYGIPPLEFF
TRBV5-1	NA	TRBJ2-1	TRBD2	TGCGCCAGCAGCCTCGGACTAGCGACCTACAATGAGCAGTTCTTC	CASSLGLATYNEQFF
TRBV5-4	NA	TRBJ2-2	NA	TGTGCCAGCAGCCGGTCCGGGACCGACACCGGGGAGCTGTTTTTT	CASSRSGTDTGELFF
TRBV5-1	NA	TRBJ1-4	TRBD1	TGCGCCAGCAGCTCAAAGACAGGGGCGAATGAAAAACTGTTTTTT	CASSSKTGANEKLFF
TRBV5-1	NA	TRBJ2-1	TRBD2	TGCGCCAGCAGCCTCGATAGCGGGAGGGGATCCAATGAGCAGTTCTTC	CASSLDSGRGSNEQFF
TRBV4-1	once	TRBJ2-7	NA	TGCGCCAGCAGCCAGGTATCCGTGGCCTACGAGCAGTACTTC	CASSQVSVAYEQYF
TRBV5-1	NA	TRBJ2-3	TRBD2	TGCGCCAGCAGCTTGGGGCGGGAGCCGAAAGTCACAGATACGCAGTATTTT	CASSLGREPKVTDTQYF
TRBV30	NA	TRBJ2-7	NA	TGTGCCCGGTCGCGACATGACTACTCCTACGAGCAGTACTTC	CARSRHDYSYEQYF
TRBV9	once	TRBJ2-3	NA	TGTGCCAGCAGCATCATCGAGGGAGGGGGTACGCAGTATTTT	CASSIIEGGGTQYF
TRBV5-1	NA	TRBJ2-1	TRBD2	TGCGCCAGCAGCTTGGCATACCTAGCGGGCCCAAACAATGAGCAGTTCTTC	CASSLAYLAGPNNEQFF
TRBV7-8	few	TRBJ1-1	TRBD1	TGTGCCAGCAGCTCCCCGGGACAGGGGAACACTGAAGCTTTCTTT	CASSSPGQGNTEAFF
TRBV2	NA	TRBJ2-3	NA	TGTGCCAGCAGTGAAGCGGGGTGGACAGATACGCAGTATTTT	CASSEAGWTDTQYF
TRBV9	NA	TRBJ1-4	NA	TGTGCCAGCAGCGTAGATGAGTCATTCAATGAAAAACTGTTTTTT	CASSVDESFNEKLFF
TRBV12-5	NA	TRBJ2-1	NA	TGTGCTAGTGGTTTCGGAGGGGTGGGGGATGAGCAGTTCTTC	CASGFGGVGDEQFF
TRBV5-1	NA	TRBJ2-2	NA	TGCGCCAGCAGCCGCGTCGAGATTACCGGGGAGCTGTTTTTT	CASSRVEITGELFF
TRBV4-2	NA	TRBJ2-5	NA	TGTGCCAGCAGCCAAGCAGGGACAACAAAGACCCAGTACTTC	CASSQAGTTKTQYF
TRBV7-7	NA	TRBJ1-4	NA	TGTGCCAGCAGCTTAGGGGCCGGGCTTGATGAAAAACTGTTTTTT	CASSLGAGLDEKLFF
TRBV5-1	NA	TRBJ1-4	TRBD1	TGCGCCAGCAGCTTGGAAACAGGGGGCTCTGAAAAACTGTTTTTT	CASSLETGGSEKLFF
TRBV7-3	NA	TRBJ2-3	NA	TGTGCCAGCAGCCTCGCAGGGGGGGCAGATACGCAGTATTTT	CASSLAGGADTQYF
TRBV7-2	NA	TRBJ2-2	NA	TGTGCCAGCAGCACCGGTCTCGCCGGGGAGCTGTTTTTT	CASSTGLAGELFF
TRBV28	NA	TRBJ1-3	NA	TGTGCCAGCAGCTTACCGGGACCCCAGAGCTCTGGAAACACCATATATTTT	CASSLPGPQSSGNTIYF
TRBV11-2	NA	TRBJ1-5	TRBD1	TGTGCCAGCAGACAGGGACAGGCACCAGTCGCGCAGCCCCAGCATTTT	CASRQGQAPVAQPQHF
TRBV28	NA	TRBJ1-4	TRBD1	TGTGCCAGCAGTCCCGACAGGGAGTCGGGAGAAAAACTGTTTTTT	CASSPDRESGEKLFF
TRBV18	NA	TRBJ2-7	TRBD2	TGTGCCAGCTCACCAAGCGGGGCAAACTACGAGCAGTACTTC	CASSPSGANYEQYF
TRBV7-3	once	TRBJ2-3	TRBD2	TGTGCCAGCAGCTTATTAGCGGGAGCTTCAGATACGCAGTATTTT	CASSLLAGASDTQYF
TRBV28	NA	TRBJ1-2	TRBD1	TGTGCCAGCAGACTTCCGGGACAGGGAGGCTACACCTTC	CASRLPGQGGYTF
TRBV6-1	NA	TRBJ2-5	NA	TGTGCCAGCAGTGGGATGGGTCGAGAGACCCAGTACTTC	CASSGMGRETQYF
TRBV5-4	NA	TRBJ2-7	TRBD2	TGTGCCAGCAGCCCCAGCGGGGGTTCCTCCTACGAGCAGTACTTC	CASSPSGGSSYEQYF
TRBV27	NA	TRBJ1-2	NA	TGTGCCAGCAGTTTATCGTACTCTAACTATGGCTACACCTTC	CASSLSYSNYGYTF
TRBV6-5	once	TRBJ2-7	NA	TGTGCCAGCAGGGAAATTAGCTCCTACGAGCAGTACTTC	CASREISSYEQYF
TRBV9	NA	TRBJ2-1	TRBD2	TGTGCCAGCAGCGTAGTTGCGGGAGTAAACAATGAGCAGTTCTTC	CASSVVAGVNNEQFF
TRBV7-2	NA	TRBJ2-4	TRBD1	TGTGCCAGCAGCTTAGGACAGGGGGCGTCCAAAAACATTCAGTACTTC	CASSLGQGASKNIQYF
TRBV5-1	NA	TRBJ2-7	NA	TGCGCCAGCAGCCTCCCCAGAGGGGTTGCCGACGAGCAGTACTTC	CASSLPRGVADEQYF
TRBV25-1	NA	TRBJ2-3	NA	TGTGCCAGCAGCGGCGGGGGCACAGATACGCAGTATTTT	CASSGGGTDTQYF
TRBV5-8	once	TRBJ1-1	NA	TGTGCCAGCAGCTTGGACACCCTCCGGACTGAAGCTTTCTTT	CASSLDTLRTEAFF
TRBV10-1	once	TRBJ2-1	TRBD2	TGCGCCAGCAGTCCGTGGACTAGCGGAGCCTCCTACAATGAGCAGTTCTTC	CASSPWTSGASYNEQFF